This T cell receptor (beta chain) came from a study of T-cell memory formation after mild COVID-19. TCRdb redid the calling of the 5' RACE reads with MiXCR, one entry per CDR3 protein. The sample lists 400,000 to 500,000 distinct CDR3 sequences, more than 20% seen once, with about 10% in the top ten. This clonotype has just a few counts. Its antigen is currently unknown. There are 17 residues in the CDR3. Per germline, CDR1 SGHRS and CDR2 YFSETQ. The trim removed 4 bases at V and 4 bases at J, leaving 10 bases unmatched. Notes on the study in general: Proof of SARS-CoV-2 specificity was absent for the second-wave clones that crested on day 37. Cross-reactive memory apparently joined, as some responding clones appeared in pre-infection memory. A balance of CD4 and CD8 characterized clones contracting day 15 to 85, whereas later expanders leaned CD4+.

Sequencing was carried out using PBMCs or a T cell subset sorted from them (not recorded which). This clonotype was obtained from an adult woman who had mild COVID-19 (a few samples of this study predate the infection). Cell type and time point are not known. The chain recombines TRBV5-1 with TRBJ2-5, with 13 bases fitting TRBD2. In DNA form, the CDR3 reads TGCGCCAGCAGCCGGGCCGGACTAGCGGGGGCTGGAGAGACCCAGTACTTC. Residues: CASSRAGLAGAGETQYF.